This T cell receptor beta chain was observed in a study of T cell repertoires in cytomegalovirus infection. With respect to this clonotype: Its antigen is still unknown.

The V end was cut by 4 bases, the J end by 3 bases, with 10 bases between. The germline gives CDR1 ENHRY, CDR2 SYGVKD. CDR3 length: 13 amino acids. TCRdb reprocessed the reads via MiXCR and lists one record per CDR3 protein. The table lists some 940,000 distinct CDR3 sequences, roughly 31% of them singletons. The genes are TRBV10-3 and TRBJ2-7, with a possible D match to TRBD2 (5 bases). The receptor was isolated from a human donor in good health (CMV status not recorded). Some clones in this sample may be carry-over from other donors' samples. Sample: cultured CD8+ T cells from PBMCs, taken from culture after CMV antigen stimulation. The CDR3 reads CAISVGNNYEQYF. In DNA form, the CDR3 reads TGTGCCATCAGTGTCGGGAACAACTACGAGCAGTACTTC.